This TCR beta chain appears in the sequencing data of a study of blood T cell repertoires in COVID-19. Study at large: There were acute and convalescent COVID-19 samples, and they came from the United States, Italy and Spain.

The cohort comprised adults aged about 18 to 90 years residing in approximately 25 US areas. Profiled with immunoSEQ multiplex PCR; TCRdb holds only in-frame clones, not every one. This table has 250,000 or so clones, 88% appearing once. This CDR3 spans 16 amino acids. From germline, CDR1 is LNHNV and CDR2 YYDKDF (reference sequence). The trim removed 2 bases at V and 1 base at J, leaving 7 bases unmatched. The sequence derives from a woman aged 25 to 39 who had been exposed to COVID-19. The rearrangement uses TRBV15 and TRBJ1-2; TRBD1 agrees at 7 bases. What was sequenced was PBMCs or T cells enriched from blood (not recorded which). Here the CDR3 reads CATSRPDRAGNYGYTF. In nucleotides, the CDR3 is TGTGCCACCAGCAGACCCGACAGGGCGGGTAACTATGGCTACACCTTC.